What follows are 24 T cell receptor beta chains derived from one specimen sequenced in a study of regulatory T cells in long-lasting Graves disease (dated by TCRdb to the early 2020s). The time point tag for this specimen amounts to: newly diagnosed GD, antithyroid drugs for less than 3 months. For both TCR sequencing and RNA sequencing, RNA was extracted from PBMCs in TRIzol. The library was produced with multiplex PCR. The sample was run on an Illumina HiSeq 4000. iRepertoire HTBI primers and Arm-PCR amplification of CDR3 regions were used to construct TCR beta libraries. TCRdb trimmed public reads at Q25 via fastp, called clones via MiXCR and kept in-frame beta chains. Rows merge per CDR3 protein into single entries with the most common DNA and genes. For this sample there are fewer than 450,000 distinct CDR3 sequences; about 15% appear just once. The ten largest clones add up to 7.8% of the sample.

These same records also appear under a second study, on T cells in Graves' hyperthyroidism and ophthalmopathy.

The material sequenced was peripheral blood mononuclear cells (PBMCs), taken at new diagnosis, from a patient treated with antithyroid drugs. The receptors were sampled from a woman aged 40 to 55 with Graves disease. Donor details come from another sample of the same person, matched by shared clones.

Turning to this clonotype: A far larger clone is one base from this, pointing to a likely read error. V and J are TRBV2 and TRBJ2-3; 8 positions agree with TRBD2. The DNA end is more similar to TRBJ2-5, so the J call may be wrong. Germline lookup yields CDR1 SNHLY and CDR2 FYNNEI. CDR3 size: 15 residues. Here the CDR3 DNA reads TGTGCCAGCAGTGCCGGAGCTAATCTGCGGGAGGCCCAGTACTTC. It yields the protein CASSAGANLREAQYF.

The chain recombines TRBV24-1 with TRBJ2-7; D might be TRBD1 (6 bases). CDR1 is KGHDR, CDR2 SFDVKD, per germline. V was trimmed by 4 bases and J by 0 bases, leaving 12 bases between them. The CDR3 sequence is 15 residues long. In DNA, the CDR3 is TGTGCCACCAGTGACAGTATGACAGGCTCCTACGAGCAGTACTTC. Translation: CATSDSMTGSYEQYF.

This clonotype was observed a few times. The genes are TRBV7-9 and TRBJ2-2, with D hard to call. Trimming cost V 6 bases and J 5 bases, with 10 bases left between them. Germline V CDR1 and CDR2: SEHNR, FQNEAQ (reference sequence). This CDR3 spans 13 amino acids. This CDR3 is CASSGLGTGELFF. In DNA, the CDR3 is TGTGCCAGCAGTGGTTTGGGGACCGGGGAGCTGTTTTTT.

This clonotype came up many times. The chain uses TRBV2 and TRBJ2-4; D gene uncertain. CDR3 length: 17 residues. The germline CDR1 and CDR2 sequences are SNHLY and FYNNEI. Deletions cut 0 bases from V and 1 base from J, with 13 bases between. The CDR3 region is CASSEANPMGAKNIQYF. The CDR3 DNA sequence: TGTGCCAGCAGTGAAGCGAACCCAATGGGGGCCAAAAACATTCAGTACTTC.

This clonotype was recorded many times. The rearrangement links TRBV19 to TRBJ2-6; TRBD1 might be the D (5 bases). The CDR3 contains 16 residues. Germline V gene sequence: CDR1 LNHDA, CDR2 SQIVND (reference sequence). Trimming removed 4 bases from V and 2 bases from J, with 12 bases in between. The CDR3 is CASSKDTWTGANVLTF. The CDR3 nucleotides are TGTGCCAGTAGTAAGGACACCTGGACTGGGGCCAACGTCCTGACTTTC.

This clonotype was seen many times. The chain uses TRBV18 and TRBJ1-2; TRBD1 agrees at 7 bases. J was trimmed by 6 bases and V by 3 bases; bases with no gene match: 4. The germline V gene has CDR1 KGHSH and CDR2 LQKENI. The CDR3 runs 13 residues. The CDR3 DNA is TGTGCCAGCTCACCCGACAGGGCGGATGGCTACACCTTC. As protein: CASSPDRADGYTF. Supplemented by reference TRBV18 and TRBJ1-2, the full variable domain reads NAGVMQNPRHLVRRRGQEARLRCSPMKGHSHVYWYRQLPEEGLKFMVYLQKENIIDESGMPKERFSAEFPKEGPSILRIQQVVRGDSAAYFCASSPDRADGYTFGSGTRLTVV.

The chain employs TRBV20-1 and TRBJ2-2; D gene ambiguous. The V and J ends lost 6 bases and 1 base respectively, with 12 bases between them. The CDR3 is made up of 14 amino acids. CDR1 and CDR2 (germline): DFQATT, SNEGSKA (reference sequence). The CDR3 nucleotides read TGCAGTGCCCCCTGGGAAGGGAACACCGGGGAGCTGTTTTTT. As protein: CSAPWEGNTGELFF.

This rearrangement joins TRBV20-1 to TRBJ1-4; D uncertain. Germline V gene sequence: CDR1 DFQATT, CDR2 SNEGSKA (reference sequence). The CDR3 totals 13 residues. Trimming stripped 5 bases from V and 8 bases from J, with 15 bases between. CDR3 DNA: TGCAGTGCTCCAGACGGTTTCAAGGAAAAACTGTTTTTT. Translation: CSAPDGFKEKLFF.

This clonotype has a handful of counts. This CDR3 is CASSFRLNSNQPQHF. CDR3 DNA: TGTGCCAGCAGCTTTAGGTTGAATAGCAATCAGCCCCAGCATTTT. The chain combines TRBV5-8 with TRBJ1-5; D is unclear. Germline lookup yields CDR1 SGHTS and CDR2 YDEGEE. The CDR3 sequence is 15 residues long. V gave up 2 bases and J gave up 0 bases, with 9 bases separating them.

The chain uses TRBV6-1 and TRBJ2-7; a possible D gene is TRBD1 (6 bases). The CDR3 runs 13 residues. Trimming removed 7 bases from V and 3 bases from J, with 13 bases in between. CDR1 is MNHNS, CDR2 SASEGT, per germline. Here the CDR3 reads CASNKDRFYEQYF. The CDR3 DNA reads TGTGCCAGCAACAAGGACAGATTCTACGAGCAGTACTTC.

The chain recombines TRBV6-2 or TRBV6-3 with TRBJ2-3, with 9 bases identical to TRBD2. V was clipped by 6 bases and J by 2 bases; unmatched bases: 6. From germline, CDR1 is MNHEY and CDR2 SVGEGT. The CDR3 totals 15 residues. For the CDR3, the DNA is TGTGCCAGCAGACCTGGGACTAGCATCACAGATACGCAGTATTTT. Translating it yields CASRPGTSITDTQYF.

V is TRBV20-1 and J is TRBJ1-1, with 8 bases that match TRBD1. After removal of 0 bases from V and 5 bases from J, the junction contained 5 bases not matched to a gene. Germline V CDR1 and CDR2: DFQATT, SNEGSKA (reference sequence). The CDR3 extends over 14 amino acids. The CDR3 region is CSAREPGGKTEAFF. CDR3 coding DNA: TGCAGTGCTAGAGAACCAGGGGGCAAGACTGAAGCTTTCTTT.

Many counts were recorded for this clonotype. The J gene is TRBJ2-2, the V gene TRBV7-3; D gene ambiguous. Trimming stripped 0 bases from V and 5 bases from J, with 1 base between. Germline V lookup: CDR1 SGHTA, CDR2 FQGTGA. CDR3 length equals 12 residues. The DNA for the CDR3 is TGTGCCAGCAGCTTAACGACCGGGGAGCTGTTTTTT. The encoded protein is CASSLTTGELFF.

The V and J genes are TRBV20-1 and TRBJ2-7; D not resolved. The germline CDR1 and CDR2 sequences are DFQATT and SNEGSKA (reference sequence). This CDR3 comprises 12 residues. Trimming took 3 bases from V and 5 from J, leaving 11 bases between them. CDR3 in DNA: TGCAGTGCTAGTCTTTCCCTTAACGAGCAGTACTTC. It yields the protein CSASLSLNEQYF.

This clonotype was counted between two and nine times. The chain couples TRBV6-5 to TRBJ1-3; D gene uncertain. V gave up 1 base and J gave up 2 bases, with 21 bases separating them. This CDR3 region has 19 residues. From germline, CDR1 is MNHEY and CDR2 SVGAGI. The CDR3 region is CASSYLGRSGRETGNTIYF. CDR3 nucleotide sequence: TGTGCCAGCAGTTACTTGGGTCGGTCGGGGAGGGAGACTGGAAACACCATATATTTT.

Ten or more counts support this clonotype. This sequence joins TRBV6-2 or TRBV6-3 and TRBJ2-2, with TRBD2 as a possible D gene (6 bases). Per germline, CDR1 MNHEY and CDR2 SVGEGT. Deletions cut 5 bases from V and 6 bases from J, with 19 bases between. This CDR3 region has 16 residues. CDR3: CASSGERGRWPGELFF. CDR3 coding DNA: TGTGCCAGCAGTGGCGAACGTGGGAGGTGGCCCGGGGAGCTGTTTTTT.

This clonotype came up a few times. The CDR3 here is CASSVGRVPTYEQYF. The DNA for the CDR3 is TGTGCCAGCAGCGTAGGCAGGGTGCCGACCTACGAGCAGTACTTC. V is TRBV9 and J is TRBJ2-7, with D possibly matching TRBD1 (5 bases). Trimming cost V 0 bases and J 2 bases, with 12 bases left between them. The CDR3 length is 15 residues. In germline, CDR1 is SGDLS, CDR2 YYNGEE.

This clonotype came up many times. The chain employs TRBV5-6 and TRBJ2-1; D could derive from TRBD1 or TRBD2 (6 bases each). CDR1 and CDR2 (germline): SGHDT, YYEEEE. The CDR3 runs to 14 residues. Trimming shortened V by 5 bases and J by 7 bases, and 16 bases separated the two germline ends. CDR3 sequence (DNA): TGTGCCAGCAGTTCGCGGGACCAGGGGAATGAGCAGTTCTTC. Its protein product is CASSSRDQGNEQFF. Drawing the rest from reference TRBV5-6 and TRBJ2-1, the complete variable domain is DAGVTQSPTHLIKTRGQQVTLRCSPKSGHDTVSWYQQALGQGPQFIFQYYEEEERQRGNFPDRFSGHQFPNYSSELNVNALLLGDSALYLCASSSRDQGNEQFFGPGTRLTVL.

This clonotype was observed at least ten times. The chain couples TRBV14 to TRBJ2-3; no reliable D call. This CDR3 is built from 12 residues. Trimming removed 3 bases at V and 4 bases at J, with 5 bases between. Germline-derived CDR1 and CDR2 are SGHDN and FVKESK. CDR3 DNA: TGTGCCAGCAGCCATACACCAGATACGCAGTATTTT. This sequence encodes CASSHTPDTQYF.

This clonotype showed up many times. The rearrangement joins TRBV9 to TRBJ2-1, with 12 bases fitting TRBD2. The CDR3 runs to 16 residues. Germline V gene data show CDR1 as SGDLS and CDR2 as YYNGEE. J lost 7 bases, V lost 3 bases, and 8 bases had no gene match. CDR3 protein: CASSDRLAGDVNEQFF. The DNA for the CDR3 is TGTGCCAGCAGCGATAGACTAGCGGGAGACGTGAATGAGCAGTTCTTC.

This clonotype was recorded many times. The chain carries TRBV4-1 and TRBJ1-2; D gene uncertain. The CDR3 spans 15 residues. CDR1 and CDR2 (germline): MGHRA, YSYEKL. Trimming left V 0 bases short and J 8 bases short, with 16 bases between. CDR3 nucleotides: TGCGCCAGCAGCCAAGACTACAGATCGGTGAAAGGCTACACCTTC. Protein product: CASSQDYRSVKGYTF.

Comment on this clonotype: It may be a read error: a sequence one base away is much more abundant. V gene TRBV28 combines with J gene TRBJ2-1; a possible D gene is TRBD1 (6 bases). CDR1 is MDHEN, CDR2 SYDVKM, per germline. This CDR3 spans 19 amino acids. The germline V and J ends were trimmed by 6 bases and 5 bases, with 29 bases remaining between them. The CDR3, as DNA: TGTGCCAGCAGAGAAAGAAGCTTCAAAATAGGGGCAGGGGACAATGAGCAGTTCTTC. This gives the protein CASRERSFKIGAGDNEQFF. The full variable domain, completed using reference TRBV28 and TRBJ2-1, is DVKVTQSSRYLVKRTGEKVFLECVQDMDHENMFWYRQDPGLGLRLIYFSYDVKMKEKGDIPEGYSVSREKKERFSLILESASTNQTSMYLCASRERSFKIGAGDNEQFFGPGTRLTVL.

In its sample, this clonotype was seen many times. The chain joins TRBV2 to TRBJ2-7, with TRBD2 identical over 10 bases. This CDR3 spans 14 amino acids. The junction had 4 bases not matched to a gene; V was cut back by 3 bases and J by 5 bases. Germline CDR1 is SNHLY and CDR2 is FYNNEI. CDR3 in DNA: TGTGCCAGCAGTGACATACTAGCGGGAAACGAGCAGTACTTC. It yields the protein CASSDILAGNEQYF.

Of note for this clonotype: This may be a read error: a much more frequent sequence differs by one nucleotide. The chain couples TRBV12-3 or TRBV12-4 to TRBJ2-2, with D possibly TRBD1 on 5 matching bases. The CDR3 totals 15 residues. The CDR3 DNA sequence: TGTGTCAGCAGTTTTATCAGGGCGAACACCGGGGAGCTGTTTTTT. This sequence encodes CVSSFIRANTGELFF.